A selection of T cell receptor beta chains follows, all from one sample in a study of cytomegalovirus exposure and HLA in healthy donors. The method was immunoSEQ multiplex PCR; TCRdb's version includes in-frame clones alone and lacks a portion of them. With roughly 78,000 clones in the sample, the ten largest clones hold 0.8% to 1%. Sequenced input: PBMCs. The receptors shown here come from a boy aged 5 to 17 in good health and CMV-seronegative. Both conserved end residues are part of each CDR3. A D gene is named only where the DNA matches it firmly.

j_call d_call v_call cdr3_aa
TRBJ2-3 TRBD2 TRBV5-1 CASSLSGGGPRRSSTDTQYF
TRBJ1-2 TRBD1 TRBV30 CAWNQGDYGYTF
TRBJ2-1 TRBD2 TRBV19 CASSRLAGGGNEQFF
TRBJ2-3 TRBD2 TRBV6-4 CASSELAGGSDTQYF
TRBJ2-1 TRBD2 TRBV30 CAWSSGRAGNEQFF
TRBJ2-5 - TRBV13 CASSLLGGQETQYF
TRBJ1-4 TRBD1 TRBV18 CASSPLQGGARSTNEKLFF
TRBJ2-3 TRBD2 TRBV6-1 CASLIAGLGTDTQYF
TRBJ1-4 TRBD1 TRBV4-1 CASSLETTGGAIRKLFF
TRBJ2-7 TRBD2 TRBV5-1 CASSSQTSASYEQYF
TRBJ2-1 - TRBV5-4 CASSFAESDNEQFF
TRBJ2-3 TRBD2 TRBV4-3 CASSQDWSASGPTDTQYF
TRBJ1-1 TRBD1 TRBV30 CAGSVKGAIGTEAFF
TRBJ2-7 TRBD2 TRBV18 CASSPPGLAGPEQYF
TRBJ2-3 TRBD2 TRBV2 CASNPLAGSTDTQYF
TRBJ2-7 - TRBV4-2 CASSSSTQGFDYEQYF
TRBJ1-6 - TRBV18 CATTQDLESPLHF